The 5 T cell receptor beta chains in this list originate from one sample, sequenced in a study of OX40 agonist ivuxolimab in advanced cancers. Generated by immunoSEQ multiplex PCR, the TCRdb table keeps only in-frame clones and is missing some. The data contain 65,000 to 85,000 clones, more than 85% of them seen just once; the ten biggest clones take up around 8%. Here the sequenced sample was CD4+ or CD8+ T cells sorted from blood, taken in a trial of the OX40 agonist ivuxolimab. The origin of the receptors is an adult with an advanced solid tumor such as melanoma, head and neck, liver or kidney cancer.

The sample holds one count of this clone. The rearrangement joins TRBV7-9 to TRBJ1-2; D is undetermined. Trimming cost V 5 bases and J 3 bases, with 19 bases left between them. CDR1 is SEHNR and CDR2 is FQNEAQ in the germline V gene (reference sequence). The CDR3 loop spans 16 amino acids. The CDR3 spells CASSDNILGGYYGYTF. CDR3 DNA sequence: TGTGCCAGCAGCGATAACATCCTAGGAGGGTACTATGGCTACACCTTC.

J is TRBJ1-5 and V is TRBV19; tentative D call: TRBD1 (5 bases). Trimming removed 2 bases at V and 7 bases at J, with 12 bases between. The germline gives CDR1 LNHDA, CDR2 SQIVND (reference sequence). There are 14 residues in the CDR3. CDR3 bases: TGTGCCAGTAGTATATTGGGGGGAAGGCAGCCCCAGCATTTT. Translation gives CASSILGGRQPQHF.

V usage is TRBV9 and J usage is TRBJ1-2; 9 positions agree with TRBD1. The J segment lost 3 bases and the V segment lost 4 bases, leaving 7 bases of the junction unmatched. The CDR3 sequence is 15 residues long. Germline V gene data show CDR1 as SGDLS and CDR2 as YYNGEE. CDR3 in DNA: TGTGCCAGCAGCCCCCGGACAGGGGAGGACTATGGCTACACCTTC. Residues: CASSPRTGEDYGYTF.

V and J are TRBV27 and TRBJ2-1; 8 nucleotides line up with TRBD1. The CDR3 extends over 14 amino acids. Trimming at V came to 2 bases and at J to 7 bases, leaving 4 bases not matched to a gene. Looked up from germline, CDR1 is MNHEY and CDR2 is SMNVEV (reference sequence). The chain's CDR3 is CASSLVQGANEQFF. CDR3 bases: TGTGCCAGCAGTTTAGTGCAGGGGGCGAATGAGCAGTTCTTC.

The chain employs TRBV19 and TRBJ2-7, with TRBD2 matching over 13 bases. The CDR3 is made up of 17 amino acids. With V trimmed by 3 bases and J by 2 bases, 7 bases remained unmatched. Germline V gene data show CDR1 as LNHDA and CDR2 as SQIVND (reference sequence). CDR3 in DNA: TGTGCCAGTAGTATTCGAGGACTAGCGGGGGTGACCTACGAGCAGTACTTC. Translated, it gives CASSIRGLAGVTYEQYF.